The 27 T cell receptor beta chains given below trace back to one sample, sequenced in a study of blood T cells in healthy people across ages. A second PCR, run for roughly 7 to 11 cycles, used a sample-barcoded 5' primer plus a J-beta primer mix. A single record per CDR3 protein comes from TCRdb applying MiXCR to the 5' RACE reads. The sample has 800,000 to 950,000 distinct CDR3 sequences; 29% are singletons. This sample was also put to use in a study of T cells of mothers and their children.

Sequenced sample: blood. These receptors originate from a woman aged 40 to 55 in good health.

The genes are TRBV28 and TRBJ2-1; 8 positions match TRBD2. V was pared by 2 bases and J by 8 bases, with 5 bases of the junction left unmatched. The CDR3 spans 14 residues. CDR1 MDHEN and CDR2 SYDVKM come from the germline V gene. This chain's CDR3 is CASSLLGGDDEQFF. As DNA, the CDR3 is TGTGCCAGCAGTTTACTCGGGGGGGACGATGAGCAGTTCTTC.

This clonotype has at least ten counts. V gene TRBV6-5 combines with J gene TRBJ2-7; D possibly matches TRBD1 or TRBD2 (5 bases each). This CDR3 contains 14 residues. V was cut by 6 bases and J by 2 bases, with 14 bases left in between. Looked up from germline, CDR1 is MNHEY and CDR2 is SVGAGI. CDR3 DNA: TGTGCCAGCAGGGAAGTTAGGGGACCCTACGAGCAGTACTTC. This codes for CASREVRGPYEQYF.

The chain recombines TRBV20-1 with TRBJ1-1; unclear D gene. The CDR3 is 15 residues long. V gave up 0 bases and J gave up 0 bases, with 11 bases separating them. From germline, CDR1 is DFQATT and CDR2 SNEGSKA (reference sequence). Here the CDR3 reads CSARDGGSMNTEAFF. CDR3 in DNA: TGCAGTGCTAGAGACGGAGGCTCTATGAACACTGAAGCTTTCTTT.

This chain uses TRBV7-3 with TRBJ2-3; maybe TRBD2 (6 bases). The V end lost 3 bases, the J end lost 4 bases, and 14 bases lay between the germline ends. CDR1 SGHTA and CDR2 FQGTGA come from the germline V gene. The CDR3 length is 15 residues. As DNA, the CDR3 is TGTGCCAGCAGCTTGGCCGGACTACAGGCAGATACGCAGTATTTT. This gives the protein CASSLAGLQADTQYF.

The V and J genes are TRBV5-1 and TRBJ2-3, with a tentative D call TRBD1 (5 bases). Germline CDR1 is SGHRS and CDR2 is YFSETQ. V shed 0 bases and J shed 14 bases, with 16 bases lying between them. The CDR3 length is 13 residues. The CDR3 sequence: CASSLGRGLTLYF. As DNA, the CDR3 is TGCGCCAGCAGCTTGGGAAGGGGTCTTACTCTGTATTTT.

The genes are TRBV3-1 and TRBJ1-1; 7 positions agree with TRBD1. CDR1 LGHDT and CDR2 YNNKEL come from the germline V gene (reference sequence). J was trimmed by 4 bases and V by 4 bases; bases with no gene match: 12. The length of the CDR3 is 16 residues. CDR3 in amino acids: CASSPRDSRSGTEAFF. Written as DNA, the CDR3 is TGTGCCAGCAGCCCCCGGGACAGCCGATCGGGCACTGAAGCTTTCTTT.

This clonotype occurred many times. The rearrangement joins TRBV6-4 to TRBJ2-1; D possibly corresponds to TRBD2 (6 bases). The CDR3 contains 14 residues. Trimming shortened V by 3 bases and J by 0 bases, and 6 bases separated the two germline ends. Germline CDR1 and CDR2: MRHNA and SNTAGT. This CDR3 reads CASSETSSYNEQFF. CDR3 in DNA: TGTGCCAGCAGTGAGACTAGCTCCTACAATGAGCAGTTCTTC.

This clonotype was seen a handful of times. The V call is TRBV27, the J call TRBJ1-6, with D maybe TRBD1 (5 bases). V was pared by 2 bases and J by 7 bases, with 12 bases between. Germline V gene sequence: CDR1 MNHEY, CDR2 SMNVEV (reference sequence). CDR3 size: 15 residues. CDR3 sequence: CASSLIGTSNSPLHF. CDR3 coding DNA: TGTGCCAGCAGTTTAATAGGGACTTCCAATTCACCCCTCCACTTT.

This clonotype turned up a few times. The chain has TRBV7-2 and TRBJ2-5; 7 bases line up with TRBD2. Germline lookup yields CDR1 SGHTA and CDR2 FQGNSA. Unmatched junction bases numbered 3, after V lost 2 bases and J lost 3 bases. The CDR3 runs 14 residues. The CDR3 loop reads CASSLTSVKETQYF. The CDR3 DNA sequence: TGTGCCAGCAGCTTAACTAGCGTAAAAGAGACCCAGTACTTC. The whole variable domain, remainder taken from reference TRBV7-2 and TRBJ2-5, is GAGVSQSPSNKVTEKGKDVELRCDPISGHTALYWYRQSLGQGLEFLIYFQGNSAPDKSGLPSDRFSAERTGGSVSTLTIQRTQQEDSAVYLCASSLTSVKETQYFGPGTRLLVL.

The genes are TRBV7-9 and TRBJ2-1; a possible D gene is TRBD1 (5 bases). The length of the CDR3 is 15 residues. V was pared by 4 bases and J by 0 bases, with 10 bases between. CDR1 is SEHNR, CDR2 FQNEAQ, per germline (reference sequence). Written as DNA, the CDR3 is TGTGCCAGCAGCTACCCCAGGGCCTCCTACAATGAGCAGTTCTTC. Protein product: CASSYPRASYNEQFF.

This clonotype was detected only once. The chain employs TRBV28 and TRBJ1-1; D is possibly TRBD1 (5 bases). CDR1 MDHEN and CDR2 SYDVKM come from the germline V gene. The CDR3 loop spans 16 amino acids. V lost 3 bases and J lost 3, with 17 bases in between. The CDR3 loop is CASSFLTGTRYTEAFF. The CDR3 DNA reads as TGTGCCAGCAGTTTTCTTACCGGGACCCGGTACACTGAAGCTTTCTTT. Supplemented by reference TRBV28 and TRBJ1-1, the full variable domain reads DVKVTQSSRYLVKRTGEKVFLECVQDMDHENMFWYRQDPGLGLRLIYFSYDVKMKEKGDIPEGYSVSREKKERFSLILESASTNQTSMYLCASSFLTGTRYTEAFFGQGTRLTVV.

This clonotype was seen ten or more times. The CDR3 nucleotides are TGTGCCAGCAGCCTAGGGGGGCAGGGCGAGGGCTACACCTTC. Protein: CASSLGGQGEGYTF. This chain connects TRBV7-8 to TRBJ1-2; perhaps TRBD1 as D (6 bases). Germline V lookup: CDR1 SGHVS, CDR2 FQNEAQ. V shed 5 bases and J shed 8 bases, with 18 bases lying between them. There are 14 residues in the CDR3.

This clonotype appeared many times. CDR3 sequence (DNA): TGCAGCGTTGATACGACAGGGGGGAAGGCCGAGCAGTACTTC. This encodes CSVDTTGGKAEQYF. This chain joins TRBV29-1 and TRBJ2-7; 9 bases are a match to TRBD1. This CDR3 has 14 residues. From germline, CDR1 is SQVTM and CDR2 ANQGSEA. V lost 3 bases and J lost 6; bases outside the gene matches: 9.

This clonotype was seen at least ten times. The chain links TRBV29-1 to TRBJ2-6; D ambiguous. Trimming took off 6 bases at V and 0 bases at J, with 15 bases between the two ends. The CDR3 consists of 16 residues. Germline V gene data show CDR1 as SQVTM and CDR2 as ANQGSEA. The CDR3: CSVPNGQYSGANVLTF. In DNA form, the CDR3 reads TGCAGCGTACCCAACGGGCAGTACTCTGGGGCCAACGTCCTGACTTTC.

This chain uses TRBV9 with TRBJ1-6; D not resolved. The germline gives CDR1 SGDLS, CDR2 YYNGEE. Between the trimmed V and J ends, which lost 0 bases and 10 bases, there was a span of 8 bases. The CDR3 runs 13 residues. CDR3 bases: TGTGCCAGCAGCGTAGACCGGGGATCACCCCTCCACTTT. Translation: CASSVDRGSPLHF.

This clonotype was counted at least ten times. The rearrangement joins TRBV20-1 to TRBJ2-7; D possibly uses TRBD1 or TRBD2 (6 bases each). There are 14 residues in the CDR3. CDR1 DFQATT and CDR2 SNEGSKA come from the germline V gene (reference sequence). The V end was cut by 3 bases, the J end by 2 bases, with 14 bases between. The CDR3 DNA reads TGCAGTGCTAGTCCTGGGGGGCCCACCTACGAGCAGTACTTC. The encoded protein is CSASPGGPTYEQYF.

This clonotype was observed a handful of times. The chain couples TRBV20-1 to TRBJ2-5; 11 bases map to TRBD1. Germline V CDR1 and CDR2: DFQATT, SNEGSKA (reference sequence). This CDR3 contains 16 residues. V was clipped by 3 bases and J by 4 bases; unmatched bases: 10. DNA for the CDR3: TGCAGTGCTAGGTCTGCCGGGACAGGGGGTCGAGAGACCCAGTACTTC. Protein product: CSARSAGTGGRETQYF.

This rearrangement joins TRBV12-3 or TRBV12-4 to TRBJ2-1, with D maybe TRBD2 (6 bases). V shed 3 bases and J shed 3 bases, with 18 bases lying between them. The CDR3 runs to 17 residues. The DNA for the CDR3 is TGTGCCAGCAGTTTGGGGCGCGATCGGGGGTTCTACAATGAGCAGTTCTTC. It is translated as CASSLGRDRGFYNEQFF.

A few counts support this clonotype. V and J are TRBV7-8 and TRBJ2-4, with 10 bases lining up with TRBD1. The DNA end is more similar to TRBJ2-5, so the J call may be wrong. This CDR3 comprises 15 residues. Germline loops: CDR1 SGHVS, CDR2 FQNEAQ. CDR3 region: CASSWGTGAQETQYF. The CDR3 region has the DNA TGTGCCAGCAGTTGGGGGACAGGGGCGCAAGAGACCCAGTACTTC.

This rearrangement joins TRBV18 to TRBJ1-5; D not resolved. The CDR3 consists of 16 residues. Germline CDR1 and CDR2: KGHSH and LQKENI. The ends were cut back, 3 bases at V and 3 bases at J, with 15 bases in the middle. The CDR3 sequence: CASSPRRVGNNQPQHF. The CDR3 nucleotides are TGTGCCAGCTCACCCCGGCGGGTGGGGAACAATCAGCCCCAGCATTTT.

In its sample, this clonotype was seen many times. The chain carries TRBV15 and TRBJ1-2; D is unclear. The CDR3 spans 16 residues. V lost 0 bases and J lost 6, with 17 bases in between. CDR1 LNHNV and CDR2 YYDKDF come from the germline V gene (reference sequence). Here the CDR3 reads CATSRDPWEGSNGYTF. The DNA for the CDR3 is TGTGCCACCAGCAGAGACCCCTGGGAGGGAAGTAATGGCTACACCTTC. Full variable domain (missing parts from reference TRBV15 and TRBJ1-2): DAMVIQNPRYQVTQFGKPVTLSCSQTLNHNVMYWYQQKSSQAPKLLFHYYDKDFNNEADTPDNFQSRRPNTSFCFLDIRSPGLGDTAMYLCATSRDPWEGSNGYTFGSGTRLTVV.

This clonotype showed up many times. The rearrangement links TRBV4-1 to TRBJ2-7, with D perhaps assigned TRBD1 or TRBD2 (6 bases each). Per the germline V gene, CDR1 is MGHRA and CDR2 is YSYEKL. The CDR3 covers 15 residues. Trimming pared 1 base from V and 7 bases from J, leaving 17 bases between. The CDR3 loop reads CASSQGGGTVREQYF. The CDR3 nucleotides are TGCGCCAGCAGCCAAGGAGGGGGGACCGTACGAGAGCAGTACTTC.

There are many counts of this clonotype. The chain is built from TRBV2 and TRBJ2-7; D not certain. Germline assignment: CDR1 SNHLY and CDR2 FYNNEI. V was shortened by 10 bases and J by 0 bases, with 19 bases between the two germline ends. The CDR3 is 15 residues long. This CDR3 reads CAIIDPVRSSYEQYF. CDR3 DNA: TGTGCCATTATCGACCCGGTCCGAAGCTCCTACGAGCAGTACTTC. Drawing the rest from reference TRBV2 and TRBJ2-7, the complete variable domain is EPEVTQTPSHQVTQMGQEVILRCVPISNHLYFYWYRQILGQKVEFLVSFYNNEISEKSEIFDDQFSVERPDGSNFTLKIRSTKLEDSAMYFCAIIDPVRSSYEQYFGPGTRLTVT.

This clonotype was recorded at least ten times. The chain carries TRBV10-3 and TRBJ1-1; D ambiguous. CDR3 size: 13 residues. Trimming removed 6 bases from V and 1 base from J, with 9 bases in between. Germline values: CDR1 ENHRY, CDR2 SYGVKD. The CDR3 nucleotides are TGTGCCATCAGAATAACTGAGAACACTGAAGCTTTCTTT. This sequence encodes CAIRITENTEAFF.

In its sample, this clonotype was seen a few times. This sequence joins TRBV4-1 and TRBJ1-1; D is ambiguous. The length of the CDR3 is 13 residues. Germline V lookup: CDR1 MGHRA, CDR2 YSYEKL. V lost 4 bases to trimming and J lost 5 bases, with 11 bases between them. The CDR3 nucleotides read TGCGCCAGCAGCCGGACTATTGGGACTGAAGCTTTCTTT. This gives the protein CASSRTIGTEAFF.

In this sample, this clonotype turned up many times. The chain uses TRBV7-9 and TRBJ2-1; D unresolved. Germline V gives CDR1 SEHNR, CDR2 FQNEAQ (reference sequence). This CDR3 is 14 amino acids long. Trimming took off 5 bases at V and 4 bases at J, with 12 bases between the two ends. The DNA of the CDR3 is TGTGCCAGCAGCAAACAAGACGGATACAATGAGCAGTTCTTC. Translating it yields CASSKQDGYNEQFF.

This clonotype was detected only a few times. CDR3 DNA sequence: TGTGCCACCAGGGGTACCAAAAACATTCAGTACTTC. It yields the protein CATRGTKNIQYF. The chain has TRBV15 and TRBJ2-4; no definite D call. This CDR3 is 12 amino acids long. Germline assignment: CDR1 LNHNV and CDR2 YYDKDF (reference sequence). V was trimmed by 6 bases and J by 2 bases, leaving 5 bases between them.